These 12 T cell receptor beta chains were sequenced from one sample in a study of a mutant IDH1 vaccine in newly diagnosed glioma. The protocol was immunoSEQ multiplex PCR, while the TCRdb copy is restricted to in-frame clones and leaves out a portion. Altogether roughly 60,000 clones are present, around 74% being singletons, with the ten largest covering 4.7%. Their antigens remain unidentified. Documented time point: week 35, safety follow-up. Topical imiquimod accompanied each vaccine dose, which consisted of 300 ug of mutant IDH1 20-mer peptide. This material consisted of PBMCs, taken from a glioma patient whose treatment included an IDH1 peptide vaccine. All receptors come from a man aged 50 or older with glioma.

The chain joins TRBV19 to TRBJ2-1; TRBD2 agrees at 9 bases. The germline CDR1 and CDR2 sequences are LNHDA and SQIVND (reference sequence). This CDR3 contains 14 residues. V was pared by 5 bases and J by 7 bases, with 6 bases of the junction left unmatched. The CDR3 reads CASSLRGGANEQFF. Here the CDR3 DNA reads TGTGCCAGTAGTTTGCGCGGGGGGGCGAATGAGCAGTTCTTC.

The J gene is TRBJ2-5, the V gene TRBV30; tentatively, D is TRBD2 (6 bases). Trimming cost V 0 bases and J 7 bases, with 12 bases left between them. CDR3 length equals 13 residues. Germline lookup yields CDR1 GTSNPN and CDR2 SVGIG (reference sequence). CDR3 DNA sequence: TGTGCCTGGAGTGTAGGCGGGGAGGCGACCCAGTACTTC. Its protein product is CAWSVGGEATQYF.

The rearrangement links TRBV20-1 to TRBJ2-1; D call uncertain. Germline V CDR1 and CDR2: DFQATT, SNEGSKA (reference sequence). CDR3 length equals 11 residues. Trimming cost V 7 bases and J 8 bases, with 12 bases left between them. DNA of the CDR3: TGCAGTGTTTCTCTCGAGGATGAGCAGTTCTTC. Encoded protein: CSVSLEDEQFF.

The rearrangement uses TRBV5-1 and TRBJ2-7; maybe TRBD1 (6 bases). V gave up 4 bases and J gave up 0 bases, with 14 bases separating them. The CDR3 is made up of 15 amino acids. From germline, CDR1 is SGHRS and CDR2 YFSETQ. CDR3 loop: CASSPGADISYEQYF. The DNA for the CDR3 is TGCGCCAGCAGCCCAGGGGCCGACATCTCCTACGAGCAGTACTTC. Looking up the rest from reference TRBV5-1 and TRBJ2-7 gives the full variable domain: KAGVTQTPRYLIKTRGQQVTLSCSPISGHRSVSWYQQTPGQGLQFLFEYFSETQRNKGNFPGRFSGRQFSNSRSEMNVSTLELGDSALYLCASSPGADISYEQYFGPGTRLTVT.

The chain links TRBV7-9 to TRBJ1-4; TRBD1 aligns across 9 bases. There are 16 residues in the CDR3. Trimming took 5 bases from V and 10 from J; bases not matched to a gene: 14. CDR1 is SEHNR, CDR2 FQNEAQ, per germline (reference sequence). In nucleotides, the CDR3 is TGTGCCAGCAGCGAGACCAGACAGGGGGTCTTTGGAAAACTGTTTTTT. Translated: CASSETRQGVFGKLFF.

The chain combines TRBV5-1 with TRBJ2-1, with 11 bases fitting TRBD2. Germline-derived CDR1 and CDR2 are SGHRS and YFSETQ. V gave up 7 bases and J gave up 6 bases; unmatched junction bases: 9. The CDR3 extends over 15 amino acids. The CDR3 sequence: CASGIAGGSGNEQFF. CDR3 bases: TGCGCCAGCGGTATAGCGGGGGGGAGTGGCAATGAGCAGTTCTTC.

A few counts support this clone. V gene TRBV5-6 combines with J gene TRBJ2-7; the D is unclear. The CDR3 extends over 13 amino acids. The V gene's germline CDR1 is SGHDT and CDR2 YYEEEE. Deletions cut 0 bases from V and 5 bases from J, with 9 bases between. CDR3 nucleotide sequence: TGTGCCAGCAGCTTGGGGGATGCGGACGAGCAGTACTTC. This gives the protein CASSLGDADEQYF.

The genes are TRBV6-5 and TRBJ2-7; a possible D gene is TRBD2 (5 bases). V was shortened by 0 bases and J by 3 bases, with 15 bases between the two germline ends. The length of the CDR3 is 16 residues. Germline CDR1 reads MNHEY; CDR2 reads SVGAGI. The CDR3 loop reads CASSYSGGFVSYEQYF. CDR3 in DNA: TGTGCCAGCAGTTACTCAGGCGGGTTCGTAAGCTACGAGCAGTACTTC.

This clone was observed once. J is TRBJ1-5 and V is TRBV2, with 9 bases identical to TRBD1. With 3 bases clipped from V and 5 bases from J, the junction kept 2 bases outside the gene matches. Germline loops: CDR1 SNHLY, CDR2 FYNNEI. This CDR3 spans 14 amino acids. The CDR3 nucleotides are TGTGCCAGCAGTGACGACAGGGGGGATCAGCCCCAGCATTTT. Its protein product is CASSDDRGDQPQHF.

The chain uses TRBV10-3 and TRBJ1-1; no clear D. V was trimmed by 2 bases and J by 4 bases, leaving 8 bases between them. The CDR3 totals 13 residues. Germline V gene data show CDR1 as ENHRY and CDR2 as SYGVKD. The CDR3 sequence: CAISESPGTEAFF. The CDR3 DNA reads TGTGCCATCAGTGAGAGTCCAGGCACTGAAGCTTTCTTT.

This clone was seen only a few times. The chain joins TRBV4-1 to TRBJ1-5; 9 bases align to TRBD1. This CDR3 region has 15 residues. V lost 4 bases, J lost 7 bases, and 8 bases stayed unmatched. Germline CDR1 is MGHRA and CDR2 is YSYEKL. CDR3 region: CASSPRDRVGQPQHF. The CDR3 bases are TGCGCCAGCAGCCCTCGGGACAGGGTTGGCCAGCCCCAGCATTTT.

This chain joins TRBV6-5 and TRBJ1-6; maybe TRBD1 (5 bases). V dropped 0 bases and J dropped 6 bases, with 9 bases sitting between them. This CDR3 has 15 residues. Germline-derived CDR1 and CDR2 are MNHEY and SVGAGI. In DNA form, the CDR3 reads TGTGCCAGCAGTTACTCGAAGAGGGGTAATTCACCCCTCCACTTT. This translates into CASSYSKRGNSPLHF.